Shown below are 9 T cell receptor beta chains from a single sample sequenced in a study of blood T cell repertoires in COVID-19. The method was immunoSEQ multiplex PCR; TCRdb's version includes in-frame clones alone and lacks a portion of them. The sample shows around 170,000 clones, around 86% of them seen only once. Material for sequencing was peripheral blood. The receptors were sampled from a woman in her 70s with COVID-19, enrolled during active disease.

In DNA, the CDR3 is TGCGCCAGCAGCTTGGGGCGCTCGGACAGGCAGGACGAGCAGTACTTC. Translated, it gives CASSLGRSDRQDEQYF. The chain has TRBV5-1 and TRBJ2-7; 7 bases are a match to TRBD1. Per the germline V gene, CDR1 is SGHRS and CDR2 is YFSETQ. Trimming cost V 0 bases and J 5 bases; bases outside gene matches: 11. The length of the CDR3 is 16 residues. The full variable domain, in which reference TRBV5-1 and TRBJ2-7 provide the parts outside the CDR3, is KAGVTQTPRYLIKTRGQQVTLSCSPISGHRSVSWYQQTPGQGLQFLFEYFSETQRNKGNFPGRFSGRQFSNSRSEMNVSTLELGDSALYLCASSLGRSDRQDEQYFGPGTRLTVT.

J is TRBJ1-1 and V is TRBV7-9; weak D call: TRBD1 (5 bases). Trimming cost V 3 bases and J 2 bases, with 7 bases left between them. The CDR3 extends over 13 amino acids. Germline V gene lookup returns CDR1 SEHNR and CDR2 FQNEAQ (reference sequence). The CDR3 reads CASSFTGNTEAFF. The CDR3 nucleotides read TGTGCCAGCAGCTTTACAGGAAACACTGAAGCTTTCTTT.

The chain joins TRBV30 to TRBJ2-1; D gene unclear. V was clipped by 1 base and J by 1 base, with 5 bases between them. The CDR3 runs to 13 residues. Germline V lookup: CDR1 GTSNPN, CDR2 SVGIG (reference sequence). CDR3 DNA: TGTGCCTGGAGTGGGCAGTCCTACAATGAGCAGTTCTTC. Translation gives CAWSGQSYNEQFF.

This chain uses TRBV5-1 with TRBJ2-5, with 9 bases identical to TRBD1. Trimming at V came to 7 bases and at J to 5 bases, leaving 9 bases not matched to a gene. This CDR3 has 14 residues. CDR1 and CDR2 (germline): SGHRS, YFSETQ. In DNA form, the CDR3 reads TGCGCCAGCGGCACAGGGGGCTTGGGGGAGACCCAGTACTTC. It is translated as CASGTGGLGETQYF.

V usage is TRBV14 and J usage is TRBJ1-2; D is perhaps TRBD1 (6 bases). The V and J ends lost 6 bases and 4 bases respectively, with 12 bases between them. This CDR3 is 13 amino acids long. From germline, CDR1 is SGHDN and CDR2 FVKESK. CDR3 sequence: CASSQDRIYGYTF. The CDR3 coding sequence is TGTGCCAGCAGTCAGGACAGAATCTATGGCTACACCTTC.

The rearrangement links TRBV7-6 to TRBJ2-7, with TRBD1 identical over 8 bases. Germline V gene data show CDR1 as SGHVS and CDR2 as FNYEAQ. J gave up 6 bases and V 5 bases, and 9 bases lay outside the gene matches. The CDR3 runs to 14 residues. This chain's CDR3 is CASSQGAGSSEQYF. CDR3 in DNA: TGTGCCAGCAGCCAGGGGGCGGGATCTTCCGAGCAGTACTTC.

The CDR3 here is CASTGGGAYTEAFF. In nucleotides, the CDR3 is TGCGCCAGCACCGGGGGAGGGGCGTACACTGAAGCTTTCTTT. The J gene is TRBJ1-1, the V gene TRBV5-1; D may be TRBD1 (5 bases). The CDR3 runs to 14 residues. Germline CDR1 reads SGHRS; CDR2 reads YFSETQ. With 6 bases removed from V and 3 bases from J, the gap between germline ends came to 15 bases. Filled out from reference TRBV5-1 and TRBJ1-1, the complete variable domain reads KAGVTQTPRYLIKTRGQQVTLSCSPISGHRSVSWYQQTPGQGLQFLFEYFSETQRNKGNFPGRFSGRQFSNSRSEMNVSTLELGDSALYLCASTGGGAYTEAFFGQGTRLTVV.

The rearrangement joins TRBV28 to TRBJ1-1, with a weak D call TRBD1 (6 bases). Deletions cut 5 bases from V and 2 bases from J, with 18 bases between. This CDR3 has 16 residues. Germline V gene sequence: CDR1 MDHEN, CDR2 SYDVKM. This CDR3 reads CASSPGHTTYNTEAFF. The DNA of the CDR3 is TGTGCCAGCAGTCCGGGACACACCACCTACAACACTGAAGCTTTCTTT.

The gene calls are TRBV24-1 and TRBJ2-2, with 8 bases matching TRBD1. From germline, CDR1 is KGHDR and CDR2 SFDVKD. V dropped 4 bases and J dropped 4; count of bases not matched to a gene: 7. The CDR3 length is 16 residues. This CDR3 is CATSDPTGVSTGELFF. The CDR3 nucleotides read TGTGCCACCAGTGACCCGACAGGGGTAAGCACCGGGGAGCTGTTTTTT.